This paragraph covers one TCR beta chain sequence. Unmatched junction bases numbered 5, after V lost 1 base and J lost 9 bases. From germline, CDR1 is LNHDA and CDR2 SQIVND (reference sequence). This CDR3 has 14 amino acids. Clones were read by immunoSEQ multiplex PCR, and TCRdb kept only the in-frame ones, dropping some. The sample includes approximately 88,000 clones, 94% of them seen just once. The sample belongs to a study of T cell changes during pregnancy in multiple sclerosis. This specimen was peripheral blood, taken in the third trimester of pregnancy. V usage is TRBV19 and J usage is TRBJ2-1, with 8 bases that match TRBD2. The TCR originated in a female donor with multiple sclerosis, enrolled in a pregnancy study. The DNA for the CDR3 is TGTGCCAGTAGTATAGGGGGACTAGGGGTTGAGCAGTTCTTC. This gives the protein CASSIGGLGVEQFF.